The rows below give T cell receptor beta chains drawn from one sample of a study of naive and memory T cell subsets. TCRdb reanalysed the UMI-ligation and nested PCR reads using MiXCR and keeps one entry per CDR3 protein. Among around 140,000 distinct CDR3 sequences listed, 20% to 25% were seen once. Sequencing input: naive CD4+ T cells from blood. The receptors here all came from a human donor in good health. Both conserved end residues are part of each CDR3. The order of the fields is clone size, V gene, D gene, J gene, CDR3 DNA, CDR3 protein. A D gene is named only where the DNA matches it firmly. Some rows mark clone size as missing; the rest say once, few, many or name a class of expanded clone.

-,TRBV9,-,TRBJ2-1,TGTGCCAGCAGCAGGGGGGACTACAATGAGCAGTTCTTC,CASSRGDYNEQFF
-,TRBV29-1,TRBD1,TRBJ1-1,TGCAGCGTGATGGGACAGTTCAACACTGAAGCTTTCTTT,CSVMGQFNTEAFF
few,TRBV6-1,TRBD1,TRBJ1-4,TGTGCCAGCAGTGAAGCGCCAGGGGGTTTTAATGAAAAACTGTTTTTT,CASSEAPGGFNEKLFF
few,TRBV20-1,-,TRBJ2-3,TGCAGTGCTAGGGACTCGGCGCTTTGGGGTACGCAGTATTTT,CSARDSALWGTQYF
-,TRBV28,-,TRBJ1-1,TGTGCCAGCAGTATAAGGACGATCATGGCCACTGAAGCTTTCTTT,CASSIRTIMATEAFF
-,TRBV27,-,TRBJ2-5,TGTGCCAGCAGTTATGGTCGTAAAGAGACCCAGTACTTC,CASSYGRKETQYF
many,TRBV6-1,-,TRBJ2-3,TGTGCCAGCACCCCCCCAGGGGGGTCTGATACGCAGTATTTT,CASTPPGGSDTQYF
-,TRBV7-9,-,TRBJ2-7,TGTGCCAGCAGCTTATTAGGCGGAAGCGGAGGGGCTGGCTACGAGCAGTACTTC,CASSLLGGSGGAGYEQYF
-,TRBV7-6,-,TRBJ2-7,TGTGCCAGCAGCGAGACGTGGAGGGGGTACGAGCAGTACTTC,CASSETWRGYEQYF
few,TRBV6-5,-,TRBJ1-3,TGTGCCAGCAGTTACTCGATTATCGGGGCCCGCGGAAACACCATATATTTT,CASSYSIIGARGNTIYF
-,TRBV14,-,TRBJ2-1,TGTGCCAGCAGCCGCAAAAGCCCCCTGAATGAGCAGTTCTTC,CASSRKSPLNEQFF
-,TRBV30,TRBD1,TRBJ1-1,TGTGCCTGGAGCGCTAAAAACAGGGGGCGCGAGTTTCGGGGCACTGAAGCTTTCTTT,CAWSAKNRGREFRGTEAFF
-,TRBV6-6,-,TRBJ2-5,TGTGCCAGCAGTTCGTACAGTCAAGAGACCCAGTACTTC,CASSSYSQETQYF
few,TRBV4-1,TRBD2,TRBJ2-1,TGCGCCAGCAGCCAAGAGACTAGCGGGCACCTTTACAATGAGCAGTTCTTC,CASSQETSGHLYNEQFF
many,TRBV3-1,-,TRBJ1-3,TGTGCCAGCAGCCAAGCAGGGTCTGGAAACACCATATATTTT,CASSQAGSGNTIYF
-,TRBV20-1,TRBD1,TRBJ1-5,TGCAGTGCAACAGGGGATTTCAATCAGCCCCAGCATTTT,CSATGDFNQPQHF
many,TRBV7-3,-,TRBJ1-1,TGTGCCAGCAGCTTGACAGGGAACACTGAAGCTTTCTTT,CASSLTGNTEAFF
once,TRBV4-3,TRBD1,TRBJ2-2,TGCGCCAGCAGCCAAGATCCCGGGACAGTGAACACCGGGGAGCTGTTTTTT,CASSQDPGTVNTGELFF
-,TRBV2,-,TRBJ2-1,TGTGCCAGCAGGGTAAGCGGTCCCGAGCAGTTCTTC,CASRVSGPEQFF
few,TRBV6-6,-,TRBJ2-7,TGTGCCAGCAGCCCGACTATCGGCTCCTACGAGCAGTACTTC,CASSPTIGSYEQYF
many,TRBV10-3,TRBD2,TRBJ2-3,TGTGCCATCTCCCTAGCGGGAGACACAGATACGCAGTATTTT,CAISLAGDTDTQYF
few,TRBV20-1,-,TRBJ2-5,TGCAGTGCACCCAGGGACCAAGAGACCCAGTACTTC,CSAPRDQETQYF
few,TRBV2,TRBD2,TRBJ2-7,TGTGCCAGCACCCCTCGGGGGGCCTACGAGCAGTACTTC,CASTPRGAYEQYF
few,TRBV29-1,-,TRBJ2-1,TGCAGCGTCTCCCGGGTCCAAGGCTCCTACAATGAGCAGTTCTTC,CSVSRVQGSYNEQFF
-,TRBV3-1,-,TRBJ1-1,TGTGCCAGCAGCCAAGTAGGGAGAACTGAAGCTTTCTTT,CASSQVGRTEAFF
few,TRBV9,-,TRBJ2-2,TGTGCCAGCAGCAAAGGGGGGGGTATGGCCGGGGAGCTGTTTTTT,CASSKGGGMAGELFF
few,TRBV20-1,-,TRBJ2-1,TGCAGTGCCCAGACCCCGGGACCTAAACAGTTCTTC,CSAQTPGPKQFF
few,TRBV20-1,TRBD2,TRBJ2-4,TGCAGTGCTAGACTAGCGGGAGGGCGGAACATTCAGTACTTC,CSARLAGGRNIQYF
few,TRBV14,TRBD1,TRBJ2-6,TGTGCCAGCAGCGAAAAGGACAGGTTATTCTCTGGGGCCAACGTCCTGACTTTC,CASSEKDRLFSGANVLTF
-,TRBV29-1,TRBD1,TRBJ1-2,TGCAGCGTTTCCCCGAGGGGACAGTCGAACTATGGCTACACCTTC,CSVSPRGQSNYGYTF
few,TRBV6-2/TRBV6-3,TRBD2,TRBJ2-5,TGTGCCAGCAGTTCGCTAGCGGGAGAGACCCAGTACTTC,CASSSLAGETQYF
few,TRBV19,-,TRBJ2-5,TGTGCCAGTAGTAGCGGGACTGGGGGACCTCCCGGGACCCAGTACTTC,CASSSGTGGPPGTQYF
-,TRBV29-1,-,TRBJ1-5,TGCAGCGTTGTGTCGGGTGCCGGTAGCAATCAGCCCCAGCATTTT,CSVVSGAGSNQPQHF
many,TRBV4-3,TRBD2,TRBJ2-5,TGCGCCAGCAGCCCTCTGACTAGCGGGAGAGAGACCCAGTACTTC,CASSPLTSGRETQYF
-,TRBV6-1,-,TRBJ1-1,TGTGCCAGCAGTGAAAGGGCAGATTACACTGAAGCTTTCTTT,CASSERADYTEAFF
many,TRBV20-1,-,TRBJ2-7,TGCAGTGCTAGGGGTAACGGTTACGAGCAGTACTTC,CSARGNGYEQYF
-,TRBV7-8,TRBD1,TRBJ1-1,TGTGCCAGCAGCTCTACCAATAGACAGGGGGTCAGCCAGAGAACTGAAGCTTTCTTT,CASSSTNRQGVSQRTEAFF
-,TRBV3-1,-,TRBJ1-5,TGTGCCAGCACCAACAATCAGCCCCAGCATTTT,CASTNNQPQHF
-,TRBV12-3/TRBV12-4,TRBD1,TRBJ1-5,TGTGCCAGCAGTTTGTTACAGGGGTTGGGTCAGCCCCAGCATTTT,CASSLLQGLGQPQHF
few,TRBV6-6,TRBD1,TRBJ2-1,TGTGCCAGCAGGGGACGACAGGGAATCTCCTACAATGAGCAGTTCTTC,CASRGRQGISYNEQFF
many,TRBV7-9,-,TRBJ2-1,TGTGCCAGCAGCGCCAGGACAGGCAGCGGGATCAATGAGCAGTTCTTC,CASSARTGSGINEQFF
-,TRBV7-8,TRBD1,TRBJ2-3,TGTGCCAGCAGCTTACGGGACAGCCTGATCGCAGATACGCAGTATTTT,CASSLRDSLIADTQYF
few,TRBV29-1,-,TRBJ2-3,TGCAGCGTTGAATCGGTAGATACGCAGTATTTT,CSVESVDTQYF
-,TRBV7-6,-,TRBJ1-1,TGTGCCAGCAGCTTAGGCGTCGGCACTGAAGCTTTCTTT,CASSLGVGTEAFF
few,TRBV11-2,-,TRBJ2-7,TGTGCCAGCAGCAGAAGGACAGGTCAAGGGACTCTCTCCATGTGGGAGCAGTACTTC,CASSRRTGQGTLSMWEQYF
once,TRBV5-1,TRBD1,TRBJ1-1,TGCGCCAGCGCCCCCCGGACCCCCGAGACAGGGGGAGCTTTCTTT,CASAPRTPETGGAFF
many,TRBV12-3/TRBV12-4,-,TRBJ2-1,TGTGCCAGCATTCCCGGGCCCGAATACAATGAGCAGTTCTTC,CASIPGPEYNEQFF
many,TRBV10-1,-,TRBJ2-1,TGCGCCAGCAGTGATGGATCATCGGGGTCCGGCAATGAGCAGTTCTTC,CASSDGSSGSGNEQFF
few,TRBV28,-,TRBJ1-3,TGTGCCAGCAGGAAACAGGGTGGTGGAAACACCATATATTTT,CASRKQGGGNTIYF
-,TRBV28,-,TRBJ2-3,TGTGCCAGCAGTTCCCCACAAGATACGCAGTATTTT,CASSSPQDTQYF
once,TRBV28,-,TRBJ1-4,TGTGCCAGCAGTCAACAGAGCCTGTGGGAAAAACTGTTTTTT,CASSQQSLWEKLFF
-,TRBV21-1,-,TRBJ1-5,TGTGCCAGCAGCAGCCAAAGGACAGGGGGATCCAGCAATCAGCCCCAGCATTTT,CASSSQRTGGSSNQPQHF
-,TRBV5-1,TRBD1,TRBJ2-7,TGCGCCAGCAGCTTGGGGTGGCAACAGGGGATAAGGTACGAGCAGTACTTC,CASSLGWQQGIRYEQYF
few,TRBV7-2,TRBD2,TRBJ2-3,TGTGCCAGCAGCTCAGGACTAGCGGGACCCCGAGATACGCAGTATTTT,CASSSGLAGPRDTQYF
many,TRBV28,TRBD1,TRBJ1-2,TGTGCCAGCAGTTCAATCCGGGACAGCACTAACTATGGCTACACCTTC,CASSSIRDSTNYGYTF